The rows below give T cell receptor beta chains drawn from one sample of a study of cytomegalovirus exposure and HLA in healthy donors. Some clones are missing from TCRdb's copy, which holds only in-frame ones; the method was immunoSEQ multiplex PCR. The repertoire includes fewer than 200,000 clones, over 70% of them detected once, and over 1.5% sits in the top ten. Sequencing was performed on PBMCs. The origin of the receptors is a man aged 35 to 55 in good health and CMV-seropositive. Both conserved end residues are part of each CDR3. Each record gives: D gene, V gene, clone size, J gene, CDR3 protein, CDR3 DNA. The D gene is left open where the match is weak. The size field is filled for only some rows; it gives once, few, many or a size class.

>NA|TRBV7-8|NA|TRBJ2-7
CASSPHRDEQYF
TGTGCCAGCAGCCCCCACCGGGACGAGCAGTACTTC
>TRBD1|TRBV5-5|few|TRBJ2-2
CASSTTGTVNTGELFF
TGTGCCAGCAGCACGACCGGGACAGTCAACACCGGGGAGCTGTTTTTT
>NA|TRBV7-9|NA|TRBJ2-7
CASSFPDTYEQYF
TGTGCCAGCAGCTTCCCAGATACCTACGAGCAGTACTTC
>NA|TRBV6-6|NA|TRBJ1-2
CASSPHDLDGGSYTF
TGTGCCAGCAGCCCTCACGACCTAGATGGGGGCAGCTACACCTTC
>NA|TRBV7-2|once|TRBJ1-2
CASSPGGVSGYTF
TGTGCCAGCAGCCCCGGCGGAGTGAGTGGCTACACCTTC
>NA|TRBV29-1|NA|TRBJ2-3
CSVETSPQPHLGSQYF
TGCAGCGTTGAAACGTCGCCTCAACCCCATCTAGGATCGCAGTATTTT
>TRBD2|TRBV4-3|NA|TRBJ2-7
CASSPHLRTSWTYEQYF
TGCGCCAGCAGCCCACACCTTCGGACTAGCTGGACCTACGAGCAGTACTTC
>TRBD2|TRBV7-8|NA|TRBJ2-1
CVSSFRLAGVVF
TGTGTCAGCAGCTTCAGGCTAGCGGGAGTGGTCTTC
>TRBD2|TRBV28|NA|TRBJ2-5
CASSLLREGIQETQYF
TGTGCCAGCAGTTTATTACGGGAGGGTATCCAAGAGACCCAGTACTTC
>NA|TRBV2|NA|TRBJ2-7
CASVRATYEQYF
TGTGCCAGCGTCAGGGCGACCTACGAGCAGTACTTC
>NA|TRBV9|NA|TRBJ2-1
CASSVVGSGEDEQFF
TGTGCCAGCAGCGTAGTGGGTTCGGGGGAGGACGAGCAGTTCTTC
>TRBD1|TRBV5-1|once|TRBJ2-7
CASRTGGSYEQYF
TGCGCCAGCAGGACAGGGGGCTCCTACGAGCAGTACTTC
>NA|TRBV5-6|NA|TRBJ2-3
CASSLGWTARRGDTQYF
TGTGCCAGCAGCTTGGGGTGGACGGCCCGGAGGGGCGATACGCAGTATTTT
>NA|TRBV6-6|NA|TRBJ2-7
CASTQTGAGVNEQYF
TGTGCCAGCACCCAAACGGGGGCGGGAGTAAACGAGCAGTACTTC
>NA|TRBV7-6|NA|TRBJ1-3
CASSLDIVQSGNTIYF
TGTGCCAGCAGCTTAGACATCGTTCAATCTGGAAACACCATATATTTT
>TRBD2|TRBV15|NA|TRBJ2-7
CATSRDGTSSYEQYF
TGTGCCACCAGCAGAGATGGGACTAGTTCTTACGAGCAGTACTTC
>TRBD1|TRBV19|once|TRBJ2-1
CASSPSHRGSYNEQFF
TGTGCCAGTAGTCCGAGCCACAGGGGGTCCTACAATGAGCAGTTCTTC
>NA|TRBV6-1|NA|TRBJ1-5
CASIGQLSNQPQHF
TGTGCCAGCATAGGACAGCTTAGCAATCAGCCCCAGCATTTT
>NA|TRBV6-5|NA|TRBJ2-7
CASRATGTGTYEQYF
TGTGCCAGCAGAGCGACGGGAACAGGGACCTACGAGCAGTACTTC
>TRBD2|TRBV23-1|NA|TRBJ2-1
CASSRLNQREGRNEQFF
TGCGCCAGCAGTCGCCTGAACCAGCGGGAGGGCCGCAATGAGCAGTTCTTC
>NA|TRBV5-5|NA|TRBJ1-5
CASSAGALSNQPQHF
TGTGCCAGCAGCGCAGGGGCCCTTAGCAATCAGCCCCAGCATTTT
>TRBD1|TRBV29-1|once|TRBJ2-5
CSGRTGDVGETQYF
TGCAGCGGCAGGACAGGGGATGTTGGAGAGACCCAGTACTTC
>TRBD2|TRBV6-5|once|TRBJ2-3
CASSLAGTGDTQYF
TGTGCCAGCAGTTTAGCGGGAACGGGAGATACGCAGTATTTT
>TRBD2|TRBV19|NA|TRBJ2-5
CASSIGGAGGETQYF
TGTGCCAGTAGTATAGGGGGGGCGGGAGGAGAGACCCAGTACTTC
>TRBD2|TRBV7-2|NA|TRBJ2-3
CATAGGLAGYTDTQYF
TGTGCCACTGCCGGGGGGCTAGCGGGATACACAGATACGCAGTATTTT
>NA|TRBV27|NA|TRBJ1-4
CASSATRGRGEKLFF
TGTGCCAGCAGTGCCACAAGGGGTAGGGGTGAAAAACTGTTTTTT
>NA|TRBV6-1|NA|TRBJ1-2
CASTPGGTDYGYTF
TGTGCCAGCACCCCCGGAGGGACGGACTATGGCTACACCTTC
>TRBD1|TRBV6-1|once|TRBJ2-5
CASSVGTAKETQYF
TGTGCCAGCAGTGTTGGGACAGCGAAAGAGACCCAGTACTTC
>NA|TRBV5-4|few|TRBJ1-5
CASSLGRSQPQHF
TGTGCCAGCAGCTTGGGAAGGAGTCAGCCCCAGCATTTT
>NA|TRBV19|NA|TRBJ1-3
CASRDSGISGNTIYF
TGTGCCAGTAGGGACTCGGGGATCTCTGGAAACACCATATATTTT
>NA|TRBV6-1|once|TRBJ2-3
CASSELRSGPTDTQYF
TGTGCCAGCAGTGAACTTAGAAGCGGCCCCACAGATACGCAGTATTTT
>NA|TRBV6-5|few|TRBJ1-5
CASSYSGWGRDQPQHF
TGTGCCAGCAGTTACTCGGGATGGGGGCGGGATCAGCCCCAGCATTTT
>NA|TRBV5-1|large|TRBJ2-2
CASSLKAMNTGELFF
TGCGCCAGCAGCTTGAAAGCGATGAACACCGGGGAGCTGTTTTTT
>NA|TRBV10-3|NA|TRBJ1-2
CAISDREGAGYTF
TGTGCCATCAGTGACAGGGAAGGCGCTGGCTACACCTTC
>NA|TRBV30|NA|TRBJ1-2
CAWTRDIPSLNYGYTF
TGTGCCTGGACCCGGGACATCCCTTCCCTCAACTATGGCTACACCTTC
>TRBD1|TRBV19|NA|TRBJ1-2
CATGGWTGPYTF
TGTGCCACTGGGGGATGGACAGGACCCTACACCTTC
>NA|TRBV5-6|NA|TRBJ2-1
CASSLASVYNEQFF
TGTGCCAGCAGCTTGGCTAGCGTGTACAATGAGCAGTTCTTC